A selection of T cell receptor beta chains follows, all from one sample in a study of regulatory T cells. The data were produced by immunoSEQ multiplex PCR, yet TCRdb's version contains in-frame clones alone and is incomplete. This sample yields tens of thousands of clones, of which around nine tenths are seen a single time; about 1.3% belongs to the top ten. Sequenced: conventional CD4+ T cells sorted from blood. The source is a child aged 5-17 years with CD3G deficiency. The CDR3 runs from the conserved cysteine through the conserved F or W. The order of the fields is D gene, J gene, V gene, clone size, CDR3 protein, CDR3 DNA. D genes are given only for firm matches. Some rows have no size entry. The others give once, few or many, or a class for an expanded clone.

d_gene: .
j_gene: TRBJ1-2
v_gene: TRBV5-1
abundance: few
CDR3aa: CASREDTNYGYTF
CDR3nt: TGCGCCAGCAGAGAAGATACTAACTATGGCTACACCTTC

d_gene: TRBD1
j_gene: TRBJ1-2
v_gene: TRBV28
abundance: .
CDR3aa: CASSSRDRDLGYGYTF
CDR3nt: TGTGCCAGCAGCTCCCGGGACAGGGACTTAGGGTATGGCTACACCTTC

d_gene: .
j_gene: TRBJ2-6
v_gene: TRBV28
abundance: .
CDR3aa: CASSPPPGLSGANVLTF
CDR3nt: TGTGCCAGCAGTCCACCCCCGGGACTCTCTGGGGCCAACGTCCTGACTTTC

d_gene: .
j_gene: TRBJ1-2
v_gene: TRBV5-1
abundance: .
CDR3aa: CASSLAGGGYGYTF
CDR3nt: TGCGCCAGCAGCTTGGCGGGGGGCGGCTATGGCTACACCTTC

d_gene: TRBD2
j_gene: TRBJ2-7
v_gene: TRBV4-1
abundance: .
CDR3aa: CASSQGLAALGEQYF
CDR3nt: TGCGCCAGCAGCCAGGGACTAGCGGCCTTGGGCGAGCAGTACTTC

d_gene: .
j_gene: TRBJ2-7
v_gene: TRBV18
abundance: .
CDR3aa: CASSRGSGLRDEQYF
CDR3nt: TGTGCCAGCTCGCGCGGGTCAGGGCTTCGGGACGAGCAGTACTTC

d_gene: .
j_gene: TRBJ2-1
v_gene: TRBV6-1
abundance: .
CDR3aa: CASSPSNEQFF
CDR3nt: TGTGCCAGCAGTCCCTCCAATGAGCAGTTCTTC

d_gene: .
j_gene: TRBJ1-6
v_gene: TRBV6-1
abundance: .
CDR3aa: CASREGPDSPLYF
CDR3nt: TGTGCCAGCAGAGAGGGGCCGGATTCACCCCTCTACTTT

d_gene: TRBD1
j_gene: TRBJ1-1
v_gene: TRBV28
abundance: .
CDR3aa: CASSRTGTGGEAFF
CDR3nt: TGTGCCAGCAGTAGAACCGGGACAGGGGGTGAAGCTTTCTTT

d_gene: .
j_gene: TRBJ1-5
v_gene: TRBV28
abundance: .
CDR3aa: CASSLRGYGESNQPQHF
CDR3nt: TGTGCCAGCAGTTTACGGGGATATGGGGAGAGCAATCAGCCCCAGCATTTT

d_gene: .
j_gene: TRBJ2-7
v_gene: TRBV6-1
abundance: .
CDR3aa: CATQGYGSFEQYF
CDR3nt: TGTGCCACCCAGGGGTATGGGTCTTTCGAGCAGTACTTC

d_gene: .
j_gene: TRBJ2-7
v_gene: TRBV20-1
abundance: .
CDR3aa: CSAARRNEQYF
CDR3nt: TGCAGTGCTGCGCGCAGGAACGAGCAGTACTTC

d_gene: TRBD1
j_gene: TRBJ1-2
v_gene: TRBV5-1
abundance: .
CDR3aa: CASSLFGTGPREGYTF
CDR3nt: TGCGCCAGCAGCTTGTTTGGGACAGGACCACGAGAGGGCTACACCTTC

d_gene: TRBD1
j_gene: TRBJ1-2
v_gene: TRBV6-1
abundance: .
CDR3aa: CASSERQGADGHTF
CDR3nt: TGTGCCAGCAGTGAAAGACAGGGGGCTGATGGCCACACCTTC

d_gene: TRBD2
j_gene: TRBJ2-5
v_gene: TRBV5-1
abundance: .
CDR3aa: CASSLRGGPQETQYF
CDR3nt: TGCGCCAGCAGCTTGCGGGGGGGGCCCCAAGAGACCCAGTACTTC

d_gene: .
j_gene: TRBJ1-4
v_gene: TRBV6-1
abundance: .
CDR3aa: CASSHGPGLGAKLFF
CDR3nt: TGTGCCAGCAGCCATGGACCAGGATTGGGGGCAAAACTGTTTTTT

d_gene: TRBD2
j_gene: TRBJ2-3
v_gene: TRBV7-9
abundance: .
CDR3aa: CASSLAGGAGGTDTQYF
CDR3nt: TGTGCCAGCAGCTTAGCCGGGGGAGCGGGAGGCACAGATACGCAGTATTTT

d_gene: TRBD1
j_gene: TRBJ2-7
v_gene: TRBV6-1
abundance: .
CDR3aa: CASSEASERGRHLSNYEQYF
CDR3nt: TGTGCCAGCAGTGAAGCTTCTGAAAGGGGGCGACACCTATCAAACTACGAGCAGTACTTC

d_gene: .
j_gene: TRBJ2-1
v_gene: TRBV28
abundance: .
CDR3aa: CASSYGFNNEQFF
CDR3nt: TGTGCCAGCAGTTATGGATTCAACAATGAGCAGTTCTTC

d_gene: TRBD2
j_gene: TRBJ2-7
v_gene: TRBV6-1
abundance: once
CDR3aa: CASSVGLVVYEQYF
CDR3nt: TGTGCCAGCAGTGTCGGACTAGTGGTCTACGAGCAGTACTTC

d_gene: .
j_gene: TRBJ2-3
v_gene: TRBV6-1
abundance: .
CDR3aa: CASRGRGTDTQYF
CDR3nt: TGTGCCAGCAGAGGCAGGGGTACAGATACGCAGTATTTT

d_gene: TRBD1
j_gene: TRBJ2-7
v_gene: TRBV28
abundance: .
CDR3aa: CASSKITGGKRHEQYF
CDR3nt: TGTGCCAGCAGTAAGATTACAGGGGGAAAACGACACGAGCAGTACTTC

d_gene: .
j_gene: TRBJ2-7
v_gene: TRBV10-3
abundance: .
CDR3aa: CAISPGSYEQYF
CDR3nt: TGTGCCATCAGCCCCGGCTCCTACGAGCAGTACTTC

d_gene: .
j_gene: TRBJ2-3
v_gene: TRBV27
abundance: .
CDR3aa: CASSSNSRGTDTQYF
CDR3nt: TGTGCCAGCAGTTCAAACTCTAGGGGTACAGATACGCAGTATTTT

d_gene: TRBD2
j_gene: TRBJ2-7
v_gene: TRBV28
abundance: .
CDR3aa: CASRSSLGASGSSYEQYF
CDR3nt: TGTGCCAGCCGTTCTTCTCTAGGGGCTAGCGGGAGCTCCTACGAGCAGTACTTC

d_gene: .
j_gene: TRBJ2-7
v_gene: TRBV28
abundance: .
CDR3aa: CASRPAGKVPYEQYF
CDR3nt: TGTGCCAGCCGCCCTGCAGGGAAAGTGCCCTACGAGCAGTACTTC

d_gene: TRBD2
j_gene: TRBJ2-1
v_gene: TRBV7-8
abundance: once
CDR3aa: CASSLRGPGTKFF
CDR3nt: TGTGCCAGCAGCCTCAGAGGGCCCGGGACTAAGTTCTTC

d_gene: TRBD1
j_gene: TRBJ1-4
v_gene: TRBV6-6
abundance: .
CDR3aa: CASSGRTGVEKLFF
CDR3nt: TGTGCCAGCAGTGGGCGGACAGGGGTTGAAAAACTGTTTTTT

d_gene: .
j_gene: TRBJ2-1
v_gene: TRBV7-9
abundance: .
CDR3aa: CASSLSVWKNEQFF
CDR3nt: TGTGCCAGCAGCTTATCCGTCTGGAAAAATGAGCAGTTCTTC

d_gene: .
j_gene: TRBJ1-2
v_gene: TRBV27
abundance: .
CDR3aa: CASSSQSNYGYTF
CDR3nt: TGTGCCAGCAGTTCACAGTCAAACTATGGCTACACCTTC

d_gene: TRBD1
j_gene: TRBJ2-7
v_gene: TRBV7-8
abundance: .
CDR3aa: CASSPDRDHEQYF
CDR3nt: TGTGCCAGCAGCCCGGACAGGGATCACGAGCAGTACTTC

d_gene: TRBD2
j_gene: TRBJ2-3
v_gene: TRBV5-1
abundance: once
CDR3aa: CASSLDSGKADTQYF
CDR3nt: TGCGCCAGCAGCTTGGATAGCGGGAAGGCAGATACGCAGTATTTT

d_gene: TRBD2
j_gene: TRBJ2-2
v_gene: TRBV7-9
abundance: .
CDR3aa: CASSSGTSATWGNTGELFF
CDR3nt: TGTGCCAGCAGCTCTGGGACTAGCGCAACCTGGGGGAACACCGGGGAGCTGTTTTTT

d_gene: .
j_gene: TRBJ2-7
v_gene: TRBV5-1
abundance: once
CDR3aa: CASSFFPGHPGEQYF
CDR3nt: TGCGCCAGCAGCTTTTTCCCGGGACACCCTGGGGAGCAGTACTTC

d_gene: .
j_gene: TRBJ2-7
v_gene: TRBV6-6
abundance: few
CDR3aa: CASSPRHVGEQYF
CDR3nt: TGTGCCAGCAGTCCCCGACATGTGGGAGAGCAGTACTTC

d_gene: .
j_gene: TRBJ1-1
v_gene: TRBV5-1
abundance: .
CDR3aa: CASSFGQNTEAFF
CDR3nt: TGCGCCAGCAGCTTCGGGCAGAACACTGAAGCTTTCTTT

d_gene: .
j_gene: TRBJ2-5
v_gene: TRBV11-2
abundance: .
CDR3aa: CASSLVRGTQYF
CDR3nt: TGTGCCAGCAGCTTAGTGCGGGGGACCCAGTACTTC

d_gene: TRBD2
j_gene: TRBJ2-7
v_gene: TRBV10-3
abundance: .
CDR3aa: CAISQSAAGEQYF
CDR3nt: TGTGCCATCAGTCAATCAGCAGCGGGGGAGCAGTACTTC

d_gene: TRBD2
j_gene: TRBJ2-1
v_gene: TRBV28
abundance: .
CDR3aa: CASNRGGTHNEQFF
CDR3nt: TGTGCCAGCAACCGGGGGGGCACACACAATGAGCAGTTCTTC

d_gene: TRBD1
j_gene: TRBJ2-2
v_gene: TRBV10-3
abundance: .
CDR3aa: CAISQPGQGKLFF
CDR3nt: TGTGCCATCAGCCAACCGGGACAGGGGAAGCTGTTTTTT

d_gene: TRBD2
j_gene: TRBJ2-1
v_gene: TRBV28
abundance: .
CDR3aa: CASSSYSGSSYNEQFF
CDR3nt: TGTGCCAGCAGCTCATATAGCGGGAGCTCCTACAATGAGCAGTTCTTC

d_gene: .
j_gene: TRBJ2-3
v_gene: TRBV5-1
abundance: once
CDR3aa: CASSLGTRTAGSDTQYF
CDR3nt: TGCGCCAGCAGCTTGGGGACCCGGACCGCGGGCTCAGATACGCAGTATTTT

d_gene: .
j_gene: TRBJ2-3
v_gene: TRBV5-1
abundance: .
CDR3aa: CASSFWGNTDTQYF
CDR3nt: TGCGCCAGCAGCTTTTGGGGGAACACAGATACGCAGTATTTT

d_gene: TRBD2
j_gene: TRBJ2-3
v_gene: TRBV6-6
abundance: .
CDR3aa: CASSRLAGLRDTQYF
CDR3nt: TGTGCCAGCAGTCGGCTAGCGGGACTACGAGATACGCAGTATTTT

d_gene: .
j_gene: TRBJ2-3
v_gene: TRBV5-6
abundance: .
CDR3aa: CASSLGGNGTQYF
CDR3nt: TGTGCCAGCAGCTTGGGCGGGAACGGTACGCAGTATTTT

d_gene: TRBD2
j_gene: TRBJ2-3
v_gene: TRBV7-9
abundance: .
CDR3aa: CASSLGSGMGSDTQYF
CDR3nt: TGTGCCAGCAGCTTAGGAAGCGGGATGGGCTCAGATACGCAGTATTTT

d_gene: .
j_gene: TRBJ1-4
v_gene: TRBV27
abundance: .
CDR3aa: CASSPSYREKLFF
CDR3nt: TGTGCCAGCAGTCCGTCGTATCGGGAAAAACTGTTTTTT

d_gene: .
j_gene: TRBJ2-1
v_gene: TRBV5-5
abundance: .
CDR3aa: CASSSGGEQFF
CDR3nt: TGTGCCAGCAGCTCCGGGGGTGAGCAGTTCTTC

d_gene: TRBD1
j_gene: TRBJ2-5
v_gene: TRBV5-1
abundance: once
CDR3aa: CASSLRDRVRETQYF
CDR3nt: TGCGCCAGCAGCTTGAGGGACAGGGTGCGGGAGACCCAGTACTTC

d_gene: TRBD2
j_gene: TRBJ2-7
v_gene: TRBV6-1
abundance: .
CDR3aa: CASSIAGARYEQYF
CDR3nt: TGTGCCAGCAGTATAGCGGGAGCGCGCTACGAGCAGTACTTC

d_gene: TRBD1
j_gene: TRBJ2-7
v_gene: TRBV7-9
abundance: .
CDR3aa: CASSGLTRTGGFYEQYF
CDR3nt: TGTGCCAGCAGCGGGTTAACCCGGACAGGGGGTTTTTACGAGCAGTACTTC

d_gene: .
j_gene: TRBJ2-4
v_gene: TRBV9
abundance: once
CDR3aa: CATDPVREGNIQYF
CDR3nt: TGTGCCACTGACCCAGTCAGGGAAGGGAACATTCAGTACTTC

d_gene: TRBD2
j_gene: TRBJ2-3
v_gene: TRBV28
abundance: .
CDR3aa: CASTSSGRKGTDTQYF
CDR3nt: TGTGCCAGCACATCTAGCGGGAGAAAGGGCACAGATACGCAGTATTTT

d_gene: TRBD1
j_gene: TRBJ1-1
v_gene: TRBV7-9
abundance: .
CDR3aa: CASSSSGGVGEAFF
CDR3nt: TGTGCCAGCAGCTCCTCAGGGGGGGTTGGTGAAGCTTTCTTT